The T cell receptor (beta chain) under discussion was sequenced for a study of graft-versus-host responses after intestinal transplantation. Study overall: All recipients were transplanted with multivisceral, liver-intestinal, or isolated intestinal grafts. Each recipient received anti-thymocyte globulin induction, then tacrolimus and steroids for about three years.

V shed 6 bases, J shed 7 bases, and the junction held 5 bases outside the gene matches. Germline V gives CDR1 WNHNN, CDR2 SYGVQD (reference sequence). The CDR3 is 13 amino acids. Measured with immunoSEQ multiplex PCR; TCRdb has only the in-frame clones, and not every one. Of tens of thousands of clones listed, roughly 93% were seen once; the top ten hold about 5.9%. Turning to this clone: No antigen is known for it.

Study-level points and caveats: Some patients had graft-donor T cell macrochimerism. In their allografts, the ratios of graft-versus-host to host-versus-graft T cell clones were high. Investigators detected GvH clones in recipient marrow, with some emerging earlier in ileum or blood.

This chain joins TRBV10-1 and TRBJ1-2, with 10 bases that match TRBD1. Sequenced material: PBMCs, taken roughly 760 days after a first intestinal transplant, on the day of a second. The sequence was obtained from a human patient who received an intestinal transplant, so some T cells may come from the graft donor. CDR3 bases: TGCGCCAGCAGCGCCGGGACAGGGGTTGGCTACACCTTC. Translated: CASSAGTGVGYTF.